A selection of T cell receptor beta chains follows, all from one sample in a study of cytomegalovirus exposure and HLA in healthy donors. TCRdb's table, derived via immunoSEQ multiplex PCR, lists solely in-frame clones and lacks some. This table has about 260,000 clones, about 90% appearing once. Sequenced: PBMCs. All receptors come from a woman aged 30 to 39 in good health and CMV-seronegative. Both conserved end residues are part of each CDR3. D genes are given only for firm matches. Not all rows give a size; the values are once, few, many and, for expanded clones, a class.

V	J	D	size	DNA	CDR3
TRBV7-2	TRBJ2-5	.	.	TGTGCCAGCAGCTTAGGGCTAGCCGTACAAGAGACCCAGTACTTC	CASSLGLAVQETQYF
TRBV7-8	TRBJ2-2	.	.	TGTGCCAGCAGCCCAAGAGCGGACGCGAACACCGGGGAGCTGTTTTTT	CASSPRADANTGELFF
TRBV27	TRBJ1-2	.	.	TGTGCCAGCAGTTTATCGGGGCTCACTAACTATGGCTACACCTTC	CASSLSGLTNYGYTF
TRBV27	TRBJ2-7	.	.	TGTGCCAGCAGTTTCGGTCCCCAGGGGTGGGAGCAGTACTTC	CASSFGPQGWEQYF
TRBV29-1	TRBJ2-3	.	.	TGCAGCGGGGGTTTAGATACGCAGTATTTT	CSGGLDTQYF
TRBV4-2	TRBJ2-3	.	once	TGTGCCAGCAGCCGACTGGACAGCCTAGGCACAGATACGCAGTATTTT	CASSRLDSLGTDTQYF
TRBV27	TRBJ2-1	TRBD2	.	TGTGCCAGCAGTAAATATTTTACGAACTTTTTGGTAGCGGGAGCAGCTAACAATGAGCAGTTCTTC	CASSKYFTNFLVAGAANNEQFF
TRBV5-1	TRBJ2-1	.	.	TGCGCCAGCAGCTTGGGTTCAGGTCACTCCTACAATGAGCAGTTCTTC	CASSLGSGHSYNEQFF
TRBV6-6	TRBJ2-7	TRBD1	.	TGTGCCAGCAGTAACCGGGACAGGGGCTTATACGAGCAGTACTTC	CASSNRDRGLYEQYF
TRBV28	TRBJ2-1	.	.	TGTGCCAGCAGTTCGGGAGTCTACAATGAGCAGTTCTTC	CASSSGVYNEQFF
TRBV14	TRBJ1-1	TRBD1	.	TGTGCCAGCAGCCAAGCCCCCGGGACAGGAACGAACACTGAAGCTTTCTTT	CASSQAPGTGTNTEAFF
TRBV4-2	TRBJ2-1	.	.	TGTGCCAGCAGCCAAGAAACTAGTCCTGCCTACAATGAGCAGTTCTTC	CASSQETSPAYNEQFF
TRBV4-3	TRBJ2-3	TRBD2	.	TGCGCCAGCAGCCAAGAATCGAGTGAACTAGCGGGAGAAACAGATACGCAGTATTTT	CASSQESSELAGETDTQYF
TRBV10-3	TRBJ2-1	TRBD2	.	TGTGCCATCAGTGGACTGGAGGCTAGCGGGAGAGACGTTGAGCAGTTCTTC	CAISGLEASGRDVEQFF
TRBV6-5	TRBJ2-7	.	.	TGTGCCAGCAGCGCGGGGGACACCTACGAGCAGTACTTC	CASSAGDTYEQYF
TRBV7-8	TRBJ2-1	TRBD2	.	TGTGCCAGCAGCTCCCTAGCGGGAGCTTCCTACAATGAGCAGTTCTTC	CASSSLAGASYNEQFF
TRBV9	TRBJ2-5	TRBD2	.	TGTGCCAGCAGCGCGATAGCGGGAGTCGAGACCCAGTACTTC	CASSAIAGVETQYF
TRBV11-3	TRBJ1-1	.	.	TGTGCCAGCAGCTTAGACGATCCGGGAACTGAAGCTTTCTTT	CASSLDDPGTEAFF
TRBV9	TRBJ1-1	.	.	TGTGCCAGCAGCGTAGAAGGGGGGAACACTGAAGCTTTCTTT	CASSVEGGNTEAFF
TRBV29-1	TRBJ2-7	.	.	TGCAGCGGGACGACAGCCTACGAGCAGTACTTC	CSGTTAYEQYF
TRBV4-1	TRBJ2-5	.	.	TGCGCCAGCCGCTCGGAGGAGCGGGAGACCCAGTACTTC	CASRSEERETQYF